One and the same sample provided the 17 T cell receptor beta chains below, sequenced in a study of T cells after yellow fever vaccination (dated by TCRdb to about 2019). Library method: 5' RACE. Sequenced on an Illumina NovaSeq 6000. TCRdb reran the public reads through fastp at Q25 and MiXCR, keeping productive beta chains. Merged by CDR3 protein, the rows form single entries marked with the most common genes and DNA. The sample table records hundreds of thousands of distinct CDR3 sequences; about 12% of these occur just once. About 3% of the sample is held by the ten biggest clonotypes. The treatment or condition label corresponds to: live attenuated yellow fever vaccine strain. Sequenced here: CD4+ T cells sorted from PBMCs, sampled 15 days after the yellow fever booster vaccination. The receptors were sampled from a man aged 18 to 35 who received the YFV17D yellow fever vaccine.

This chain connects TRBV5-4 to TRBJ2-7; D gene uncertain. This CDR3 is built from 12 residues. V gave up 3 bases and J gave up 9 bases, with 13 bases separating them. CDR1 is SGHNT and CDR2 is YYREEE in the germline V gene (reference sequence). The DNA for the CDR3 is TGTGCCAGCAGCTCCGGGCCCCTCGGGCAGTACTTC. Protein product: CASSSGPLGQYF.

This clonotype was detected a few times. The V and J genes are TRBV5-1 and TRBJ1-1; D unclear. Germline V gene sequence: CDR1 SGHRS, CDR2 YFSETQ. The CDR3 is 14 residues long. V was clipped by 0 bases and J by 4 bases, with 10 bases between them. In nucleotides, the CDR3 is TGCGCCAGCAGCTTGGCGGGGAAGGGCACTGAAGCTTTCTTT. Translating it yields CASSLAGKGTEAFF.

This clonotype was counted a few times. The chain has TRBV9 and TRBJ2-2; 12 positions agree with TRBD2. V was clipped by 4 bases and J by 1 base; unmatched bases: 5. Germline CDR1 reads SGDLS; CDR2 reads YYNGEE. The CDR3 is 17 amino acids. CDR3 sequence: CASSSRLAGVNTGELFF. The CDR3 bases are TGTGCCAGCAGCTCTCGACTAGCGGGGGTGAACACCGGGGAGCTGTTTTTT.

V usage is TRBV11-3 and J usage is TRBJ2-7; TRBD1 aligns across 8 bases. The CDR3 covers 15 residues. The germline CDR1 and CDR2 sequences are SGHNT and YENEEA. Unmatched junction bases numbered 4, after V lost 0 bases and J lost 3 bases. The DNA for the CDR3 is TGTGCCAGCAGCTTAGAATCCGGACAGGGCTACGAGCAGTACTTC. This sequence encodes CASSLESGQGYEQYF.

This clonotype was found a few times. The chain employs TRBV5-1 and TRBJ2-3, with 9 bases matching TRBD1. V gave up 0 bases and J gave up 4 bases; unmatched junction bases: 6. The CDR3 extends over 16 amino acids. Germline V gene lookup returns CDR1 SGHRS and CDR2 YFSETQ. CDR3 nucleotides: TGCGCCAGCAGCTTGGGATTGGGACAGGGAGCAGATACGCAGTATTTT. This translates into CASSLGLGQGADTQYF.

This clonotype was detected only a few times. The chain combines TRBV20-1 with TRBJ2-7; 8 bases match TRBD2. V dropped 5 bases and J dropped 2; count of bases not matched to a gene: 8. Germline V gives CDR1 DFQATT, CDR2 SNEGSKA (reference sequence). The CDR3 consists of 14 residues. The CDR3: CSASRSGGTYEQYF. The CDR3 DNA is TGCAGTGCTTCCAGGAGCGGGGGCACCTACGAGCAGTACTTC.

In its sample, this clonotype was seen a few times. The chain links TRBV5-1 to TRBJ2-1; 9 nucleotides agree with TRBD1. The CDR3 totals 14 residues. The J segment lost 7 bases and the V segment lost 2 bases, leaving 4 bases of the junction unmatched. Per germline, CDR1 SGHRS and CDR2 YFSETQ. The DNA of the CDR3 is TGCGCCAGCAGCTTACAGGGGGCGTGGAATGAGCAGTTCTTC. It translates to CASSLQGAWNEQFF.

CDR3 bases: TGTGCCAGCAGTTTAGTTCCTAGCGGGGACTACACCGGGGAGCTGTTTTTT. This gives the protein CASSLVPSGDYTGELFF. The chain combines TRBV12-3 or TRBV12-4 with TRBJ2-2, with 9 nucleotides matching TRBD2. The CDR3 has 17 amino acids. V trimming: 1 base; J trimming: 3 bases; junction bases outside the gene matches: 6.

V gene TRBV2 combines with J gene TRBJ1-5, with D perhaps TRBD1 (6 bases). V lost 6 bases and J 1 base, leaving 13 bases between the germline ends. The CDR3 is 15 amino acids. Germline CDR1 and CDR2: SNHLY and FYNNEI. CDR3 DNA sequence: TGTGCCAGCAGGCCGGGGGACATGAGCAATCAGCCCCAGCATTTT. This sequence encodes CASRPGDMSNQPQHF.

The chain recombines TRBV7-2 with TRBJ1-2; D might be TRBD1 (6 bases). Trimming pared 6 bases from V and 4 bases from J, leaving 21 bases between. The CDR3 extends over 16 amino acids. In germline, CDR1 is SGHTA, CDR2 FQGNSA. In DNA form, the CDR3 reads TGTGCCAGCAGACCGGGGGGGGCGGGGGCCCGCTATGGCTACACCTTC. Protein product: CASRPGGAGARYGYTF.

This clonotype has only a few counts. The CDR3 bases are TGTGCCAGCAGCGCCTCGACAGGCTATGGCTACACCTTC. As protein: CASSASTGYGYTF. The V call is TRBV7-2, the J call TRBJ1-2, with TRBD1 as a possible D gene (6 bases). The CDR3 extends over 13 amino acids. V lost 5 bases and J lost 4, with 11 bases in between. CDR1 is SGHTA and CDR2 is FQGNSA in the germline V gene.

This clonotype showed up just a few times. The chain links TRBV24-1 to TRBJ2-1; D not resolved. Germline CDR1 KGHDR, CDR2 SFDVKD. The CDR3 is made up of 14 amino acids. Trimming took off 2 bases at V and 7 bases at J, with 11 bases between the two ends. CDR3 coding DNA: TGTGCCACCAGTGATTCCCAACGGTTAAATGAGCAGTTCTTC. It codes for CATSDSQRLNEQFF.

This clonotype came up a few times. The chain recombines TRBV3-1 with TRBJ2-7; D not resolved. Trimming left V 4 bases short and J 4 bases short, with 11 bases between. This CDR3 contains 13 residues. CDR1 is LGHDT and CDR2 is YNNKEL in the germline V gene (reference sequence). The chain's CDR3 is CASSLRGMYEQYF. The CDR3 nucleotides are TGTGCCAGCAGCCTCCGTGGGATGTACGAGCAGTACTTC.

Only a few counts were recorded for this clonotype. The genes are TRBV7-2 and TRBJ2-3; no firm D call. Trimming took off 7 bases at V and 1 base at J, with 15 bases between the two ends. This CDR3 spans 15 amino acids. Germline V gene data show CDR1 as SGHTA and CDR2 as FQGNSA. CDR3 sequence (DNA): TGTGCCAGCACCCCTGGGGTCCGGGGCACAGATACGCAGTATTTT. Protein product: CASTPGVRGTDTQYF.

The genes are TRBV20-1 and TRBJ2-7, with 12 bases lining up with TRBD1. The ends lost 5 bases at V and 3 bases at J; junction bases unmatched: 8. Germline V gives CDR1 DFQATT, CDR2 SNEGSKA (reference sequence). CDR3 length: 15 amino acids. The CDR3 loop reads CSASPGTGGNYEQYF. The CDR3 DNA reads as TGCAGTGCTTCCCCCGGGACAGGGGGCAACTACGAGCAGTACTTC.

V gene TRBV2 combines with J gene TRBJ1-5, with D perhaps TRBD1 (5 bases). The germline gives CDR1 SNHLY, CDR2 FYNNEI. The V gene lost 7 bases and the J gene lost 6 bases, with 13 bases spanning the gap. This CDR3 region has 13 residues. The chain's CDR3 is CASTQGIRQPQHF. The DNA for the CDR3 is TGTGCCAGCACGCAGGGTATACGTCAGCCCCAGCATTTT.

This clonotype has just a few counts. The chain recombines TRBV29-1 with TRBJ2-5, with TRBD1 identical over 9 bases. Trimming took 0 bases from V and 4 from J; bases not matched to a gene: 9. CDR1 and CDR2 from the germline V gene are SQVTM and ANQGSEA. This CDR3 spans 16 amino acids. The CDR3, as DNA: TGCAGCGTTGAAGATTACCCAGGGACAGGGTTAGAGACCCAGTACTTC. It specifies CSVEDYPGTGLETQYF.